This passage covers 5 T cell receptor beta chains from one sample sequenced in a study of blood T cell repertoires in COVID-19. Using immunoSEQ multiplex PCR, the repertoire was profiled, and TCRdb retains in-frame clones only, with some absent. The sample includes roughly 100,000 clones, nearly 90% of them seen just once. The sample taken for sequencing was peripheral blood. Source of these receptors: a middle-aged man in a cohort sampled during active COVID-19.

This clone appeared a single time. This chain uses TRBV3-1 (or the pseudogene TRBV3-2) with TRBJ1-5; TRBD1 matches 8 bases. Germline trimming cut 4 bases from V and 4 bases from J; bases unmatched to any gene: 6. This CDR3 comprises 15 residues. The germline CDR1 and CDR2 sequences are LGHDT and YNNKEL (reference sequence). The CDR3 sequence is CASSPSTGENQPQHF. The CDR3 DNA sequence: TGTGCCAGCAGCCCCTCGACAGGGGAGAATCAGCCCCAGCATTTT.

The V gene is TRBV11-2, the J gene TRBJ2-2; tentatively, D is TRBD2 (5 bases). Trimming took 5 bases from V and 2 from J, leaving 12 bases between them. Germline-derived CDR1 and CDR2 are SGHAT and FQNNGV. The CDR3 consists of 15 residues. CDR3 sequence (DNA): TGTGCCAGCAGCCTATATGAGGGAAACACCGGGGAGCTGTTTTTT. This encodes CASSLYEGNTGELFF.

The J gene is TRBJ2-6, the V gene TRBV10-1; D gene ambiguous. V was shortened by 4 bases and J by 2 bases, with 9 bases between the two germline ends. The germline V gene has CDR1 WNHNN and CDR2 SYGVQD (reference sequence). CDR3 length: 15 residues. The chain's CDR3 is CASSGLFAGANVLTF. The CDR3 DNA sequence: TGCGCCAGCAGTGGACTGTTTGCTGGGGCCAACGTCCTGACTTTC.

This chain connects TRBV9 to TRBJ2-5, with 10 bases matching TRBD2. Trimming cost V 0 bases and J 2 bases; bases outside gene matches: 1. The CDR3 covers 15 residues. Looked up from germline, CDR1 is SGDLS and CDR2 is YYNGEE. The CDR3 nucleotides read TGTGCCAGCAGCGTAGCAGCGGGGGGGCAAGAGACCCAGTACTTC. It yields the protein CASSVAAGGQETQYF.

The chain uses TRBV5-1 and TRBJ2-6; D gene ambiguous. This CDR3 contains 16 residues. From germline, CDR1 is SGHRS and CDR2 YFSETQ. Trimming cost V 0 bases and J 0 bases, with 7 bases left between them. The CDR3 DNA reads as TGCGCCAGCAGCTTGGTTACCGGCTCTGGGGCCAACGTCCTGACTTTC. This encodes CASSLVTGSGANVLTF.